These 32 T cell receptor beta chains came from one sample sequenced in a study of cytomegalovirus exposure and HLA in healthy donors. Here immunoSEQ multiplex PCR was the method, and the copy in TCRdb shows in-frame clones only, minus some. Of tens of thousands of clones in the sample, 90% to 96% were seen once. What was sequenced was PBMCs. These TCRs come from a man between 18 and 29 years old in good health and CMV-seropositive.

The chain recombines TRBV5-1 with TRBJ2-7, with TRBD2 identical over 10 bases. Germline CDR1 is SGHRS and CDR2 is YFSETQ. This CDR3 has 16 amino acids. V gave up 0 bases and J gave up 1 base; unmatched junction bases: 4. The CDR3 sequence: CASSLGWTSGSYEQYF. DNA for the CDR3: TGCGCCAGCAGCTTGGGATGGACTAGCGGATCCTACGAGCAGTACTTC.

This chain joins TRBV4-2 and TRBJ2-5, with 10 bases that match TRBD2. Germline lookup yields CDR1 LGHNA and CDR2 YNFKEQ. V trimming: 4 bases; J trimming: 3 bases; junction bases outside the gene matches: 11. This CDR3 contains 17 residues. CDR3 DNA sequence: TGTGCCAGCAGCCTCCGGGCTAGCGGGAGCGATAAAGAGACCCAGTACTTC. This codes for CASSLRASGSDKETQYF.

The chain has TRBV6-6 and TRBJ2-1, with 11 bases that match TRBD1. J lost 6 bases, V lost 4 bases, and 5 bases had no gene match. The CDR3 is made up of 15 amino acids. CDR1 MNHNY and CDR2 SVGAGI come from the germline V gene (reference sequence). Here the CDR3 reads CASSSPGTGGNEQFF. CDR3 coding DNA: TGTGCCAGCAGTTCCCCCGGGACAGGGGGCAATGAGCAGTTCTTC.

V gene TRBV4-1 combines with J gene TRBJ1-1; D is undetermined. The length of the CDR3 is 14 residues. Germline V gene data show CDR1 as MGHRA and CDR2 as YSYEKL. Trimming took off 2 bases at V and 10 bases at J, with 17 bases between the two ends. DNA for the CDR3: TGCGCCAGCAGCCAACCTTTCGGGAGGGAACGAGCTTTCTTT. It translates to CASSQPFGRERAFF.

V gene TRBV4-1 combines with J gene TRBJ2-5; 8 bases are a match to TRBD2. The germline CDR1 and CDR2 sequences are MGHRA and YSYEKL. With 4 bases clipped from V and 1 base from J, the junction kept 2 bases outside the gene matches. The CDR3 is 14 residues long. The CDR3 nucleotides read TGCGCCAGCAGCCCCGGACTAGCCCAAGAGACCCAGTACTTC. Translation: CASSPGLAQETQYF.

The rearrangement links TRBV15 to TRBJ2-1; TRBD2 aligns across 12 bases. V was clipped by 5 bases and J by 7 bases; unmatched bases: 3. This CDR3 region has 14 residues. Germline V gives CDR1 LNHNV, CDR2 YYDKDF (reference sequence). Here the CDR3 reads CATSSGLAGNEQFF. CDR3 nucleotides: TGTGCCACCAGCTCTGGACTAGCGGGAAATGAGCAGTTCTTC.

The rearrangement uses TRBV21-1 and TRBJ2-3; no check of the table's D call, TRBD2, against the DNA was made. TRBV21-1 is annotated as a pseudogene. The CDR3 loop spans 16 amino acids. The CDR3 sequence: CASSKALAGRTDTQYF. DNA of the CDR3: TGTGCCAGCAGCAAAGCTCTAGCGGGTCGAACAGATACGCAGTATTTT.

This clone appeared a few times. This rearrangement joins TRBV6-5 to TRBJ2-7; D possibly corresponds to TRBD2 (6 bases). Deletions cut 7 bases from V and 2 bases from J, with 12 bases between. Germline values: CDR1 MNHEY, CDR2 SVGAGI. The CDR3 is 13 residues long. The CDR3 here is CASTNGGTYEQYF. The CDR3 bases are TGTGCCAGCACCAATGGGGGGACCTACGAGCAGTACTTC.

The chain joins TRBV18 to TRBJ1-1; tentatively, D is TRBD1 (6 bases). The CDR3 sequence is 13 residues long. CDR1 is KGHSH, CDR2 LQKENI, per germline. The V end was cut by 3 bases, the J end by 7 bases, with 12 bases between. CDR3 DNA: TGTGCCAGCTCACCGGACAGTCGGGATGAAGCTTTCTTT. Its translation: CASSPDSRDEAFF.

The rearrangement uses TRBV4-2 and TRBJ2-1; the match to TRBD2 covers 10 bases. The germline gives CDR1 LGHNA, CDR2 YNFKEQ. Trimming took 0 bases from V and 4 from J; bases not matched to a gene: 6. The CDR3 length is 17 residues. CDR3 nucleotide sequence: TGTGCCAGCAGCCAAGAGGTCCCACTAGCGGGGTACAATGAGCAGTTCTTC. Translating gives CASSQEVPLAGYNEQFF.

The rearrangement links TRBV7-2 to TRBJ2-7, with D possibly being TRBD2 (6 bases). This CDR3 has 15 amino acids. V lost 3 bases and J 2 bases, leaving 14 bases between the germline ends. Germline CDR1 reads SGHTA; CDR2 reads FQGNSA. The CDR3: CASSFQTGVTYEQYF. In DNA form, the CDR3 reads TGTGCCAGCAGCTTCCAAACGGGAGTTACCTACGAGCAGTACTTC.

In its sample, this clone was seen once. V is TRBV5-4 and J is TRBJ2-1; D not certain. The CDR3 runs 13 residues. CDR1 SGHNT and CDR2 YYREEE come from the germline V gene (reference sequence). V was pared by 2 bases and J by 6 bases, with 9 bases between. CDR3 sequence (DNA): TGTGCCAGCAGCTTTAGTAGTTTCAATGAGCAGTTCTTC. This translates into CASSFSSFNEQFF.

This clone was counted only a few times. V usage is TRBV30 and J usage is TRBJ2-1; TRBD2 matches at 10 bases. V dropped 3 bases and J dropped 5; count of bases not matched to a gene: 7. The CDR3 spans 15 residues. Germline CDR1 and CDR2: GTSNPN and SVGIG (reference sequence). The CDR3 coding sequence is TGTGCCTGGAGCGCTGGACTAGCGGCTAACAATGAGCAGTTCTTC. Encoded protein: CAWSAGLAANNEQFF. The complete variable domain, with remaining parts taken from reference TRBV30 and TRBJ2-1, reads SQTIHQWPATLVQPVGSPLSLECTVEGTSNPNLYWYRQAAGRGLQLLFYSVGIGQISSEVPQNLSASRPQDRQFILSSKKLLLSDSGFYLCAWSAGLAANNEQFFGPGTRLTVL.

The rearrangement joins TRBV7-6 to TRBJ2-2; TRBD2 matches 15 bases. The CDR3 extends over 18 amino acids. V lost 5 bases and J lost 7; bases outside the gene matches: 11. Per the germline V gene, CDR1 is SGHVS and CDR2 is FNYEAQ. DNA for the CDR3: TGTGCCAGCAGCCCCTGGACTAGCGGGAGGGCTGGCGGCGGGGAGCTGTTTTTT. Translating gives CASSPWTSGRAGGGELFF.

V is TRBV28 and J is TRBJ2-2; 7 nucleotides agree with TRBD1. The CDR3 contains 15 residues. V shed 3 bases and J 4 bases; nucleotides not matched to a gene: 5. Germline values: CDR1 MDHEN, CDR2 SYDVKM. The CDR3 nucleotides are TGTGCCAGCAGTTTGACAGGGTGGGTCACCGGGGAGCTGTTTTTT. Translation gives CASSLTGWVTGELFF.

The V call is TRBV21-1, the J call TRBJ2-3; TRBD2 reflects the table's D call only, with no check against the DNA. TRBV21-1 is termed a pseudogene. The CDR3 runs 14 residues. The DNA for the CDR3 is TGTGCCAGCAGCACAAGGACTAGTCTGGATACGCAGTATTTT. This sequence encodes CASSTRTSLDTQYF.

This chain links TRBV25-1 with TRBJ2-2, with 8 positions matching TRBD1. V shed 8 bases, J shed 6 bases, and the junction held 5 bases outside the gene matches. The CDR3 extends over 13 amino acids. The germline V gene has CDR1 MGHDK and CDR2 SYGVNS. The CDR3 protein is CASRTGLAGELFF. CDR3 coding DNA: TGTGCCAGCCGGACAGGGTTGGCCGGGGAGCTGTTTTTT. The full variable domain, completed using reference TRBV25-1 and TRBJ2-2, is EADIYQTPRYLVIGTGKKITLECSQTMGHDKMYWYQQDPGMELHLIHYSYGVNSTEKGDLSSESTVSRIRTEHFPLTLESARPSHTSQYLCASRTGLAGELFFGEGSRLTVL.

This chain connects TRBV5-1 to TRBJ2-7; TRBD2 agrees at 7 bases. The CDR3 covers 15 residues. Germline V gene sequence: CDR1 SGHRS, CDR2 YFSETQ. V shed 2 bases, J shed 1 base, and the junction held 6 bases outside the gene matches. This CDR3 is CASSFEPSGSYEQYF. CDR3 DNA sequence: TGCGCCAGCAGCTTCGAGCCTAGCGGTTCCTACGAGCAGTACTTC.

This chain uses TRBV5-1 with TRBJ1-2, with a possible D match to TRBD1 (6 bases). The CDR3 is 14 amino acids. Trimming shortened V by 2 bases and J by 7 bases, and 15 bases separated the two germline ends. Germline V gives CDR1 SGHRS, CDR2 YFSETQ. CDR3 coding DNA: TGCGCCAGCAGCTTAGACAGGTTAGCTAGTGGCTACACCTTC. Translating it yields CASSLDRLASGYTF.

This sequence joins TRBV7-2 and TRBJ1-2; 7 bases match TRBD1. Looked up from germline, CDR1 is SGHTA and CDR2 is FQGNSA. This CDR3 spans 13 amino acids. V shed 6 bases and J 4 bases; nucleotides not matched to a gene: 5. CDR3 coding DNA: TGTGCCAGCAGGACGACAGGGAGCTATGGCTACACCTTC. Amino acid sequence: CASRTTGSYGYTF.

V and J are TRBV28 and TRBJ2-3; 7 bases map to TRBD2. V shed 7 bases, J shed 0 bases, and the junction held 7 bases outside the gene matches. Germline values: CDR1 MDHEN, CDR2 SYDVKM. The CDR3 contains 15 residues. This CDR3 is CASTKAGISTDTQYF. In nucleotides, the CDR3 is TGTGCCAGCACTAAAGCGGGGATCAGCACAGATACGCAGTATTTT.

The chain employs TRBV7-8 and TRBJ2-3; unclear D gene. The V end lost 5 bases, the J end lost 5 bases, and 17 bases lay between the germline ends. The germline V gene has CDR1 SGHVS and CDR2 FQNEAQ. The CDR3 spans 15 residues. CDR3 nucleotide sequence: TGTGCCAGCAGCCCGTACCGAATCCCGGGAGATACGCAGTATTTT. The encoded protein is CASSPYRIPGDTQYF. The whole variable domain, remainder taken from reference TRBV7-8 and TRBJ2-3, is GAGVSQSPRYKVAKRGQDVALRCDPISGHVSLFWYQQALGQGPEFLTYFQNEAQLDKSGLPSDRFFAERPEGSVSTLKIQRTQQEDSAVYLCASSPYRIPGDTQYFGPGTRLTVL.

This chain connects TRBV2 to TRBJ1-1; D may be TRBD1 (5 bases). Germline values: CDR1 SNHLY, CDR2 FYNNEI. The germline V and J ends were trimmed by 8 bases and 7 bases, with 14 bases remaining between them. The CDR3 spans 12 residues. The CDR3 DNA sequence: TGTGCCAGCGGGGCGGATATCCTTGAAGCTTTCTTT. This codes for CASGADILEAFF.

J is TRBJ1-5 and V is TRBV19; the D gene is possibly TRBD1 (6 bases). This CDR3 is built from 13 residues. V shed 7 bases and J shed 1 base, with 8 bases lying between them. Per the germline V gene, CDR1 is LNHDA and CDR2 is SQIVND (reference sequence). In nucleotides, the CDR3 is TGTGCCAGTAAGGGACAAAGCAATCAGCCCCAGCATTTT. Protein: CASKGQSNQPQHF.

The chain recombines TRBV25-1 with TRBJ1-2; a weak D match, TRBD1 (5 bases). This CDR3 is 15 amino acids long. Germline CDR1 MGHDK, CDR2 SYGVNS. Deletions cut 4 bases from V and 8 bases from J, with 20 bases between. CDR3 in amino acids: CASSGPGGVFEGYTF. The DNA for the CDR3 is TGTGCCAGCAGTGGTCCGGGGGGGGTGTTTGAGGGCTACACCTTC.

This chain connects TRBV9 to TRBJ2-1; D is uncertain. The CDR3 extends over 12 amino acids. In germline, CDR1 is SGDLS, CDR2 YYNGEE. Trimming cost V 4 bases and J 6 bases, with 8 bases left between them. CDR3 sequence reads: CASSIWANEQFF. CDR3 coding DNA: TGTGCCAGCAGCATCTGGGCCAATGAGCAGTTCTTC.

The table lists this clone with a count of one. CDR3 bases: TGTGCCTGGGAGGGACAGGCCCCCATACAGTACTTC. Translating it yields CAWEGQAPIQYF. The chain couples TRBV30 to TRBJ2-7; 8 bases are a match to TRBD1. The CDR3 runs to 12 residues. V was clipped by 5 bases and J by 10 bases; unmatched bases: 10. Germline V gives CDR1 GTSNPN, CDR2 SVGIG (reference sequence).

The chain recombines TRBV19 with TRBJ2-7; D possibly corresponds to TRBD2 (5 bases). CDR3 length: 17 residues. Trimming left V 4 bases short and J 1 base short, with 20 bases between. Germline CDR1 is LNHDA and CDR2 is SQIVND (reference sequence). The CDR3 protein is CASSKWSGGGTSYEQYF. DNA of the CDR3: TGTGCCAGTAGTAAGTGGTCAGGTGGAGGCACTTCCTACGAGCAGTACTTC.

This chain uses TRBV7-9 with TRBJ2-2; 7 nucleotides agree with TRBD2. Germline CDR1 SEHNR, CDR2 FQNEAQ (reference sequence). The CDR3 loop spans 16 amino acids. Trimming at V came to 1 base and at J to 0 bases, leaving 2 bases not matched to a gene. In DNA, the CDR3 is TGTGCCAGCAGCTTAGGGGGGAGGGCGAACACCGGGGAGCTGTTTTTT. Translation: CASSLGGRANTGELFF. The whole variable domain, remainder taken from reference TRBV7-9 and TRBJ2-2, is DTGVSQNPRHKITKRGQNVTFRCDPISEHNRLYWYRQTLGQGPEFLTYFQNEAQLEKSRLLSDRFSAERPKGSFSTLEIQRTEQGDSAMYLCASSLGGRANTGELFFGEGSRLTVL.

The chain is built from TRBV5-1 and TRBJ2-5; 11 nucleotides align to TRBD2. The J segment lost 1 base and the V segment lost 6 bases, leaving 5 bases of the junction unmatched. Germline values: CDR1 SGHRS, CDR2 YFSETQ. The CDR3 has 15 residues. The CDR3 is CASKAGTSGQETQYF. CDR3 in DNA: TGCGCCAGCAAGGCCGGGACTAGCGGCCAAGAGACCCAGTACTTC.

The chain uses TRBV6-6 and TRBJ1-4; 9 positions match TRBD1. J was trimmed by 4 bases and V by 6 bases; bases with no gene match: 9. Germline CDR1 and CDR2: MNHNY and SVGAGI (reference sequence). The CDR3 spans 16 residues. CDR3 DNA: TGTGCCAGCAGCTGGACAGGGGAAGGAGTTAATGAAAAACTGTTTTTT. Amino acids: CASSWTGEGVNEKLFF.

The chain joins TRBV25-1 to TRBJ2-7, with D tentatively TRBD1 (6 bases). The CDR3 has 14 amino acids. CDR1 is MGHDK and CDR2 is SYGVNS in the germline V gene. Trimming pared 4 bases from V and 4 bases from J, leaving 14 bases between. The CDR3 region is CASSGQASGYEQYF. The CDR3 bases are TGTGCCAGCAGTGGACAGGCGTCCGGGTACGAGCAGTACTTC.